This T cell receptor (beta chain) was observed in a study of T cell repertoires in cytomegalovirus infection. Study-level information: Well-studied HLA-B-restricted epitopes and recently identified HLA-C-restricted epitopes of CMV were both used in the study. Evidence of both CMV infection and a matching HLA type came from public TCR beta signatures.

One entry per CDR3 protein, called by TCRdb with MiXCR from the reads. Of about 920,000 distinct CDR3 sequences listed, roughly 30% are singletons. This clonotype was observed at least ten times. The antigen remains unidentified. V lost 4 bases and J lost 12, with 10 bases in between. Germline CDR1 is SGHTA and CDR2 is FQGNSA. The CDR3 has 12 residues. Study-level findings and limits: Cumulative public TCR beta family frequency identified carriers of CMV plus the relevant HLA. Dominating the ex vivo response were TCR beta clonotypes that were CMV-specific and HLA-C-restricted.

This sequence joins TRBV7-2 and TRBJ2-6; D is possibly TRBD1 or TRBD2 (5 bases each). The sample in question was cultured CD8+ T cells from PBMCs, obtained from culture after CMV antigen stimulation. The sequence was obtained from a human donor in good health (CMV status not recorded). Some clones in this sample may be carry-over from other donors' samples. The CDR3 DNA follows: TGTGCCAGCAGCTCTCCAGGGACCGTCCTGACTTTC. This translates into CASSSPGTVLTF.